The 31 T cell receptor beta chains listed next were all sequenced from one sample in a study of cytomegalovirus exposure and HLA in healthy donors (dated by TCRdb to 2016 to 2017). Library generation was performed with the immunoSEQ multiplex PCR assay. For the multiplex PCR, a mixture combining 60 forward primers for TCR Vbeta segments and 13 reverse primers for TCR Jbeta segments was used. TCRdb took over this immuneACCESS table, retaining in-frame rearrangements with V and J assigned. Such tables are incomplete; in checked studies, under half of the missing clones stem from an unresolved V gene, and the remainder is unexplained. Recorded for this sample are about 100,000 clones; approximately 72% of them occurred a single time. The top ten constitute roughly 7.7% of the sample. Sequencing was done on a sample of PBMCs. The receptors derive from a man aged 35 to 55 in good health and CMV-seropositive.

This clone occurred a few times. This rearrangement joins TRBV25-1 to TRBJ1-1, with a tentative D call TRBD1 (6 bases). The CDR3 is 17 amino acids. Germline values: CDR1 MGHDK, CDR2 SYGVNS. The V end was cut by 1 base, the J end by 0 bases, with 15 bases between. CDR3 DNA: TGTGCCAGCAGTGAATTCGAGACAGGACCCCTGAACACTGAAGCTTTCTTT. This encodes CASSEFETGPLNTEAFF.

The CDR3 here is CASSRGASGRTGELFF. CDR3 DNA sequence: TGTGCCAGCAGCAGGGGGGCTAGCGGACGCACCGGGGAGCTGTTTTTT. V is TRBV7-9 and J is TRBJ2-2; D might be TRBD2 (7 bases). This CDR3 comprises 16 residues. Trimming pared 5 bases from V and 4 bases from J, leaving 17 bases between. CDR1 and CDR2 from the germline V gene are SEHNR and FQNEAQ (reference sequence).

This clone occurred once. The gene calls are TRBV6-6 and TRBJ1-2; the D gene is possibly TRBD1 (5 bases). Germline V CDR1 and CDR2: MNHNY, SVGAGI (reference sequence). This CDR3 region has 15 residues. Trimming pared 4 bases from V and 0 bases from J, leaving 12 bases between. CDR3 nucleotide sequence: TGTGCCAGCAGTTTCTCGACAGAAGCTAACTATGGCTACACCTTC. This translates into CASSFSTEANYGYTF.

The CDR3 coding sequence is TGTGCTAGTGGTTCCCGGGACCTCGGGGGGGGCGGGGAGCTGTTTTTT. This sequence encodes CASGSRDLGGGGELFF. V gene TRBV12-5 combines with J gene TRBJ2-2; the match to TRBD2 covers 8 bases. This CDR3 contains 16 residues. The J segment lost 7 bases and the V segment lost 4 bases, leaving 11 bases of the junction unmatched. Germline V gene sequence: CDR1 LGHNT, CDR2 FRNRAP.

The gene calls are TRBV5-6 and TRBJ1-5, with a possible D match to TRBD1 (6 bases). The V end lost 4 bases, the J end lost 4 bases, and 12 bases lay between the germline ends. Germline V CDR1 and CDR2: SGHDT, YYEEEE. The CDR3 spans 14 residues. CDR3 residues: CASSIGQFNQPQHF. The CDR3 nucleotides are TGTGCCAGCAGCATAGGACAGTTTAATCAGCCCCAGCATTTT. Based on the CDR3 plus reference TRBV5-6 and TRBJ1-5, the full variable domain is DAGVTQSPTHLIKTRGQQVTLRCSPKSGHDTVSWYQQALGQGPQFIFQYYEEEERQRGNFPDRFSGHQFPNYSSELNVNALLLGDSALYLCASSIGQFNQPQHFGDGTRLSIL.

This clone occurred a few times. This chain connects TRBV27 to TRBJ2-1; D unclear. V gave up 2 bases and J gave up 0 bases, with 14 bases separating them. This CDR3 is built from 17 residues. Per germline, CDR1 MNHEY and CDR2 SMNVEV (reference sequence). The CDR3 protein is CASSLLFGPGSYNEQFF. The CDR3 DNA is TGTGCCAGCAGTTTACTTTTCGGTCCGGGCTCCTACAATGAGCAGTTCTTC.

V is TRBV27 and J is TRBJ2-7, with TRBD2 identical over 10 bases. The germline gives CDR1 MNHEY, CDR2 SMNVEV (reference sequence). After removal of 5 bases from V and 2 bases from J, the junction contained 6 bases not matched to a gene. This CDR3 comprises 15 residues. The CDR3 region is CASSTQAGGTYEQYF. The CDR3 nucleotides read TGTGCCAGCAGTACCCAAGCGGGAGGGACCTACGAGCAGTACTTC.

The chain carries TRBV14 and TRBJ1-6, with 9 nucleotides matching TRBD1. V lost 8 bases, J lost 11 bases, and 10 bases stayed unmatched. This CDR3 has 14 amino acids. Germline V gene sequence: CDR1 SGHDN, CDR2 FVKESK. CDR3 region: CASPPRQGGTPLHF. The CDR3 DNA reads as TGTGCCAGCCCTCCCCGACAGGGGGGGACACCCCTCCACTTT.

The CDR3 region is CASSEARGDTQYF. In DNA form, the CDR3 reads TGTGCCAGCAGTGAAGCAAGAGGTGATACGCAGTATTTT. The V and J genes are TRBV2 and TRBJ2-3; D ambiguous. The CDR3 totals 13 residues. Germline-derived CDR1 and CDR2 are SNHLY and FYNNEI. The germline V and J ends were trimmed by 0 bases and 6 bases, with 7 bases remaining between them.

The chain employs TRBV29-1 and TRBJ1-2; 8 nucleotides match TRBD1. The V gene's germline CDR1 is SQVTM and CDR2 ANQGSEA. Unmatched junction bases numbered 7, after V lost 4 bases and J lost 3 bases. CDR3 length: 14 amino acids. DNA of the CDR3: TGCAGCGTTGCTGGGACAGGAGGATACTATGGCTACACCTTC. This translates into CSVAGTGGYYGYTF. Combining the CDR3 with reference TRBV29-1 and TRBJ1-2 gives the whole variable domain SAVISQKPSRDICQRGTSLTIQCQVDSQVTMMFWYRQQPGQSLTLIATANQGSEATYESGFVIDKFPISRPNLTFSTLTVSNMSPEDSSIYLCSVAGTGGYYGYTFGSGTRLTVV.

V and J are TRBV5-1 and TRBJ2-1; TRBD2 matches 7 bases. The CDR3 covers 14 residues. Germline V gives CDR1 SGHRS, CDR2 YFSETQ. V was clipped by 1 base and J by 8 bases; unmatched bases: 6. CDR3 DNA sequence: TGCGCCAGCAGCTTGTGGGGGGGAGGCGATGAGCAGTTCTTC. Protein sequence: CASSLWGGGDEQFF.

The chain uses TRBV6-1 and TRBJ1-2; the match to TRBD1 covers 7 bases. Germline V gene lookup returns CDR1 MNHNS and CDR2 SASEGT. This CDR3 contains 13 residues. The V gene end was trimmed by 8 bases and the J gene end by 4 bases; junction bases not matched to a gene: 7. The CDR3 spells CASPDRSGYGYTF. The CDR3 DNA follows: TGTGCCAGCCCGGACAGGTCCGGCTATGGCTACACCTTC.

The J gene is TRBJ1-2, the V gene TRBV14; 9 positions match TRBD1. Germline loops: CDR1 SGHDN, CDR2 FVKESK. The CDR3 is made up of 13 amino acids. J lost 8 bases, V lost 7 bases, and 8 bases had no gene match. The CDR3 nucleotides are TGTGCCAGCACCGGGACAGGGCTCGGGGGCTACACCTTC. This codes for CASTGTGLGGYTF.

This clone was counted between two and nine times. The CDR3 DNA follows: TGTGCCAGTAGTAAGGGCAGGGCAGGAGCAGATACGCAGTATTTT. This translates into CASSKGRAGADTQYF. V is TRBV19 and J is TRBJ2-3; D may be TRBD1 (5 bases). Trimming shortened V by 4 bases and J by 4 bases, and 15 bases separated the two germline ends. Germline V gives CDR1 LNHDA, CDR2 SQIVND (reference sequence). The CDR3 length is 15 residues.

Remarks on this clone: This sample includes further DNA sequences coding for the same CDR3. DNA of the CDR3: TGTGCCAGCAGTTTACAGGGGGGAGGCTACACCTTC. Its translation is CASSLQGGGYTF. This chain connects TRBV28 to TRBJ1-2; TRBD1 matches at 7 bases. The J segment lost 8 bases and the V segment lost 2 bases, leaving 2 bases of the junction unmatched. The germline V gene encodes CDR1 MDHEN and CDR2 SYDVKM. The CDR3 extends over 12 amino acids.

V and J are TRBV7-2 and TRBJ2-5, with D perhaps TRBD2 (6 bases). Judging by the DNA end, TRBJ2-7 fits better; the J call may be wrong. The CDR3 is 12 residues long. CDR1 SGHTA and CDR2 FQGNSA come from the germline V gene. The CDR3 nucleotides read TGTGCCAGCAGCCGGGACTTCTACGAGCAGTACTTC. This codes for CASSRDFYEQYF.

The chain recombines TRBV6-5 with TRBJ2-2; 10 bases are a match to TRBD1. Germline CDR1 MNHEY, CDR2 SVGAGI. V was clipped by 4 bases and J by 9 bases; unmatched bases: 5. The CDR3 contains 14 residues. The CDR3 DNA follows: TGTGCCAGCAGTTCGGACAGGGGGGTACGGGAGCTGTTTTTT. Translated, it gives CASSSDRGVRELFF.

In this sample, this clone turned up a few times. The chain employs TRBV4-1 and TRBJ1-2; 8 nucleotides agree with TRBD1. Unmatched junction bases numbered 5, after V lost 0 bases and J lost 2 bases. The CDR3 has 16 amino acids. Per the germline V gene, CDR1 is MGHRA and CDR2 is YSYEKL. CDR3: CASSQEFTGGNYGYTF. CDR3 bases: TGCGCCAGCAGCCAAGAATTCACAGGGGGGAACTATGGCTACACCTTC.

The J gene is TRBJ2-7, the V gene TRBV27, with 9 nucleotides matching TRBD1. The J segment lost 3 bases and the V segment lost 1 base, leaving 4 bases of the junction unmatched. CDR3 size: 15 residues. CDR1 is MNHEY and CDR2 is SMNVEV in the germline V gene (reference sequence). CDR3 region: CASSLLRDRVYEQYF. The CDR3 nucleotides are TGTGCCAGCAGTTTATTGCGGGACAGGGTCTACGAGCAGTACTTC.

Only a few counts were recorded for this clone. The CDR3 DNA sequence: TGTGCCAGCACCCTTGCGGCGGGAGGTGATACGCAGTATTTT. It translates to CASTLAAGGDTQYF. The chain links TRBV28 to TRBJ2-3; TRBD2 agrees at 8 bases. The CDR3 is 14 amino acids. V was clipped by 7 bases and J by 6 bases; unmatched bases: 9. Per the germline V gene, CDR1 is MDHEN and CDR2 is SYDVKM.

The chain couples TRBV29-1 to TRBJ2-1; 14 bases agree with TRBD2. V shed 7 bases, J shed 9 bases, and the junction held 8 bases outside the gene matches. CDR1 and CDR2 from the germline V gene are SQVTM and ANQGSEA. This CDR3 has 14 residues. The CDR3 loop reads CSAGLAGGIGEQFF. The CDR3 coding sequence is TGCAGCGCCGGACTAGCGGGAGGAATCGGTGAGCAGTTCTTC.

The chain is built from TRBV5-1 and TRBJ1-4; 12 nucleotides agree with TRBD1. Germline loops: CDR1 SGHRS, CDR2 YFSETQ. The CDR3 runs to 17 residues. V shed 3 bases and J 4 bases; nucleotides not matched to a gene: 7. The CDR3: CASSSGTGGAGNEKLFF. CDR3 nucleotide sequence: TGCGCCAGCAGCTCCGGGACAGGGGGCGCGGGTAATGAAAAACTGTTTTTT.

Only a few counts were recorded for this clone. The rearrangement links TRBV7-2 to TRBJ2-2; 8 bases match TRBD2. The CDR3 totals 15 residues. Germline-derived CDR1 and CDR2 are SGHTA and FQGNSA. J was trimmed by 7 bases and V by 5 bases; bases with no gene match: 9. The CDR3, as DNA: TGTGCCAGCAGCACGGACACTAGCGGTAACGGGGAGCTGTTTTTT. Translated, it gives CASSTDTSGNGELFF.

The chain is built from TRBV29-1 and TRBJ1-1; 10 nucleotides line up with TRBD1. The germline V gene has CDR1 SQVTM and CDR2 ANQGSEA. The CDR3 sequence is 12 residues long. V was clipped by 8 bases and J by 3 bases; unmatched bases: 3. Here the CDR3 DNA reads TGCAGCAGCGGACAGGGGGACACTGAAGCTTTCTTT. Its translation: CSSGQGDTEAFF.

The genes are TRBV10-3 and TRBJ1-3, with D possibly TRBD1 on 5 matching bases. V lost 5 bases and J lost 0, with 8 bases in between. Germline V lookup: CDR1 ENHRY, CDR2 SYGVKD. This CDR3 region has 14 residues. The CDR3 loop reads CAISYTGSGNTIYF. Here the CDR3 DNA reads TGTGCCATCAGTTACACAGGCTCTGGAAACACCATATATTTT.

The V gene is TRBV28, the J gene TRBJ2-1, with D maybe TRBD1 (6 bases). V was clipped by 4 bases and J by 4 bases, with 11 bases between them. This CDR3 has 14 amino acids. Per the germline V gene, CDR1 is MDHEN and CDR2 is SYDVKM. CDR3 residues: CASSYQGHYNEQFF. For the CDR3, the DNA is TGTGCCAGCAGTTATCAGGGACATTACAATGAGCAGTTCTTC. Full variable domain (missing parts from reference TRBV28 and TRBJ2-1): DVKVTQSSRYLVKRTGEKVFLECVQDMDHENMFWYRQDPGLGLRLIYFSYDVKMKEKGDIPEGYSVSREKKERFSLILESASTNQTSMYLCASSYQGHYNEQFFGPGTRLTVL.

The rearrangement joins TRBV5-1 to TRBJ1-6; 9 bases line up with TRBD1. This CDR3 has 14 amino acids. Losses at the gene ends were 4 bases for V and 10 bases for J; bases not matched to a gene: 6. Germline V CDR1 and CDR2: SGHRS, YFSETQ. The CDR3 sequence: CASSPGTGSSPLHF. In DNA form, the CDR3 reads TGCGCCAGCAGCCCAGGGACAGGGTCCTCACCCCTCCACTTT. The variable domain in full, completed from reference TRBV5-1 and TRBJ1-6, reads KAGVTQTPRYLIKTRGQQVTLSCSPISGHRSVSWYQQTPGQGLQFLFEYFSETQRNKGNFPGRFSGRQFSNSRSEMNVSTLELGDSALYLCASSPGTGSSPLHFGNGTRLTVT.

This rearrangement joins TRBV9 to TRBJ1-4; D might be TRBD1 (6 bases). With 0 bases removed from V and 6 bases from J, the gap between germline ends came to 12 bases. Germline assignment: CDR1 SGDLS and CDR2 YYNGEE. The CDR3 is made up of 15 amino acids. The CDR3 bases are TGTGCCAGCAGCGTAGCAGGGGCGGTAGATGAAAAACTGTTTTTT. As protein: CASSVAGAVDEKLFF.

This clone has only one observation. The chain carries TRBV27 and TRBJ1-6; 8 bases align to TRBD1. With V trimmed by 3 bases and J by 9 bases, 7 bases remained unmatched. Per the germline V gene, CDR1 is MNHEY and CDR2 is SMNVEV (reference sequence). The CDR3 length is 15 residues. This CDR3 is CASSFQGQGSSPLHF. DNA of the CDR3: TGTGCCAGCAGTTTCCAAGGACAGGGAAGTTCACCCCTCCACTTT.

CDR3 sequence: CASSPGTSGTNPTDTQYF. As DNA, the CDR3 is TGCGCCAGCAGCCCCGGGACTAGCGGGACCAACCCCACAGATACGCAGTATTTT. The V gene is TRBV5-1, the J gene TRBJ2-3, with 13 nucleotides matching TRBD2. Germline V gene lookup returns CDR1 SGHRS and CDR2 YFSETQ. V shed 4 bases, J shed 2 bases, and the junction held 10 bases outside the gene matches. The CDR3 totals 18 residues.

The chain joins TRBV7-8 to TRBJ2-7, with 10 bases lining up with TRBD2. The germline V gene encodes CDR1 SGHVS and CDR2 FQNEAQ. The CDR3 length is 17 residues. V gave up 4 bases and J gave up 5 bases; unmatched junction bases: 14. This CDR3 is CASSSEVASGGGDEQYF. CDR3 sequence (DNA): TGTGCCAGCAGCTCTGAGGTGGCTAGCGGGGGTGGCGACGAGCAGTACTTC. The whole variable domain, remainder taken from reference TRBV7-8 and TRBJ2-7, is GAGVSQSPRYKVAKRGQDVALRCDPISGHVSLFWYQQALGQGPEFLTYFQNEAQLDKSGLPSDRFFAERPEGSVSTLKIQRTQQEDSAVYLCASSSEVASGGGDEQYFGPGTRLTVT.